Reported below is one T cell receptor (beta chain). Germline CDR1 reads MDHEN; CDR2 reads SYDVKM. The CDR3 runs 15 residues. Between the trimmed V and J ends, which lost 6 bases and 3 bases, there was a span of 18 bases. Method: immunoSEQ multiplex PCR; TCRdb's copy keeps in-frame clones and lacks some. Among around 700,000 clones listed, approximately 75% were seen once. This sample stems from a study of shared clonotypes between healthy human individuals. The rearrangement links TRBV28 to TRBJ2-7, with D possibly called TRBD1 or TRBD2 (5 bases each). The clonotype was recovered from a woman in her thirties in good health. Sequencing input: memory CD4+ T cells sorted from blood. Subset given: CD45RA-negative fraction. CDR3 protein: CASSTSGTANYEQYF. CDR3 coding DNA: TGTGCCAGCAGCACCTCGGGGACGGCAAACTACGAGCAGTACTTC.